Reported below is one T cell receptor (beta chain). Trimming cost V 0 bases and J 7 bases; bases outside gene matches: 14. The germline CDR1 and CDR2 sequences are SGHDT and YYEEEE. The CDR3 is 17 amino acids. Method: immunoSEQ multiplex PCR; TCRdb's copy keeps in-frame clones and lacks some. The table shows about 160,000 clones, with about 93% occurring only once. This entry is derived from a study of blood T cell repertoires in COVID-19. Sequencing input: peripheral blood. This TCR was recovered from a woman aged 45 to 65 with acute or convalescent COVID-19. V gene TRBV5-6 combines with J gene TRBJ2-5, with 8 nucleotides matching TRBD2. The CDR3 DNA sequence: TGTGCCAGCAGCTTGGTTCTGGCGGGGGGCCAAGAGGGGACCCAGTACTTC. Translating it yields CASSLVLAGGQEGTQYF.